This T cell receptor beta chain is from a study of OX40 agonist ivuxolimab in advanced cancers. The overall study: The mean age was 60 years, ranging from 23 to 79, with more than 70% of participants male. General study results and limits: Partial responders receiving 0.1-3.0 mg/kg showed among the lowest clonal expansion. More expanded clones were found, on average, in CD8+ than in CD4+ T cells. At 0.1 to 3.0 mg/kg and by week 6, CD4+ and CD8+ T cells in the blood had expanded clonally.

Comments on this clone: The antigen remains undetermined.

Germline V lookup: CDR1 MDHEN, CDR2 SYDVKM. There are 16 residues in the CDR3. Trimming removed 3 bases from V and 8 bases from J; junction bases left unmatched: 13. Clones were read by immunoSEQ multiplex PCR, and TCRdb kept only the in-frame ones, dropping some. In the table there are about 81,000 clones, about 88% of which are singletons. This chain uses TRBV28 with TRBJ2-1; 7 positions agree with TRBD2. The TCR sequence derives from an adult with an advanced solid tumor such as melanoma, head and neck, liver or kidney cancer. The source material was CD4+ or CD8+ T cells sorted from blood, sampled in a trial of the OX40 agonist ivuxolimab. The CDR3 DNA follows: TGTGCCAGCAGTTTGGTGGGAGGGTTCGGTTTCGATGAGCAGTTCTTC. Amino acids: CASSLVGGFGFDEQFF.